The source of this TCR beta chain is a study of CD8+CD57+ T cells in acquired aplastic anemia. Study-level information: Sorted CD4+ and CD8+ cells yielded DNA averaging about 3.2 ug.

The study profiled TCR beta VDJ and CDR3 using genomic DNA as template. TCRdb ran MiXCR on the reads and lists one entry per CDR3 protein. This sample has about half a million distinct CDR3 sequences, with around 32% found just once. Only patients with CD8+CD57+ cell expansion on flow cytometry were chosen for sequencing. Blood sampling was performed on the patients, and none of them had received therapy by then. This clonotype was picked up one time. The antigen remains undetermined. Study-wide results and limits: Patients were compared with controls for CD8+ Simpson's diversity, and no significant difference emerged.

The CDR3 has 15 amino acids. The V and J ends lost 5 bases and 5 bases, in that order; junction bases with no gene match: 12. Per germline, CDR1 SGHAT and CDR2 FQNNGV. The rearrangement uses TRBV11-2 and TRBJ2-7, with TRBD2 matching 7 bases. This sequence was found in a human donor with aplastic anemia. The sample comprised sorted CD4+, CD8+, or CD8+CD57+ T cells (not recorded which) from PBMCs. CDR3 in DNA: TGTGCCAGCAGCCAAGTGGCGGGAGCCCCCCACGAGCAGTACTTC. Translation: CASSQVAGAPHEQYF. Looking up the rest from reference TRBV11-2 and TRBJ2-7 gives the full variable domain: EAGVAQSPRYKIIEKRQSVAFWCNPISGHATLYWYQQILGQGPKLLIQFQNNGVVDDSQLPKDRFSAERLKGVDSTLKIQPAKLEDSAVYLCASSQVAGAPHEQYFGPGTRLTVT.